This TCR beta chain was identified in a study of read filtering for tumor transcriptome and immune sequencing. Across the whole study: Patients were about 18 male and 13 to 15 female, mean age 65.9 years, range about 45 to 85. R-ISS stage counts were 8 for I, around 17 for II, 7 for III. RNA-seq yielded only roughly 75 to 1273 TCR reads, IR-seq about 4 to 10.27 million.

Concerning this clonotype itself: Germline is not matched at one junction end, which may reflect a read error.

Molecular barcoded adaptors covering alpha/delta and beta/gamma chains were used on about 0.4 ug RNA. TCRdb re-derived calls from the reads in MiXCR, one entry per CDR3 protein. The data contain 19,000 or so distinct CDR3 sequences, more than 20% of them singletons. The material sequenced was a population of CD138-negative cells sorted from bone marrow. This sequence originates from a donor aged 40 or older with multiple myeloma.

CDR3 in DNA: TGTGCCGGCAGTCAACGACAGGGCTTGAGCAATCAGCCCCAGCATTTT. Translating gives CAGSQRQGLSNQPQHF. The V and J genes are TRBV2 and TRBJ1-5, with 7 bases identical to TRBD1. The germline V gene has CDR1 SNHLY and CDR2 FYNNEI. The CDR3 runs 16 residues.